The entry below gives a single T cell receptor (beta chain) sequence along with its context. The assay was immunoSEQ multiplex PCR, and TCRdb's table has in-frame clones only and misses some. The sample yields fewer than 120,000 clones, 76% seen once. The CDR3 has 16 amino acids. Looked up from germline, CDR1 is LNHDA and CDR2 is SQIVND (reference sequence). V was clipped by 3 bases and J by 0 bases, with 9 bases between them. The data are from a study of blood T cell repertoires in COVID-19. Sequenced sample: peripheral blood. This TCR was recovered from a woman older than 75 with acute or convalescent COVID-19. The rearrangement uses TRBV19 and TRBJ2-6; tentative D call: TRBD1 (5 bases). CDR3 protein: CASSMTASSGANVLTF. The CDR3 DNA sequence: TGTGCCAGTAGTATGACAGCCAGCTCTGGGGCCAACGTCCTGACTTTC.